This T cell receptor beta chain was found in a study of cytomegalovirus exposure and HLA in healthy donors listed by TCRdb under 2017. Background on the whole study: The roughly 670 repertoires of the first cohort and the approximately 130 validation repertoires were produced on the same platform, according to a later analysis. The study aimed to test whether signatures of past pathogen exposure could be identified by cataloging public T cell receptors. To predict cytomegalovirus infection status, the study combined high-throughput TCR immunosequencing, statistical association of individual TCRs with disease status, and machine learning. Besides the first cohort of 550 to 750 subjects, a separate validation cohort made up of around 120 different subjects was used. General conclusions and limits of the study: A later analysis had no HLA typing for the validation cohort, so co-occurrence there was scored across all 130 or so repertoires. The authors suggested that the approach could potentially be extended to other disease states and immunological phenotypes. Across donors, most TCR sequences were observed very rarely, whereas some public TCRs were present in many individuals. A few of the identified cytomegalovirus-associated TCR beta chains were confirmed in vitro to be specific for cytomegalovirus antigens. The classifier was reported to diagnose cytomegalovirus status with high specificity and sensitivity in both the original cohort and the validation cohort. A total of 150 to 200 TCR beta chains were listed by the study as associated with cytomegalovirus. Of the cluster scores, 90% to 95% were above 0 in a later analysis, which found that TCRs clustered in the first cohort also tended to co-occur in the approximately 110 validation repertoires.

Receptor libraries were prepared by the immunoSEQ multiplex PCR assay. The authors' analysis ran thus. A statistical classification framework was built for diagnosing cytomegalovirus status from the catalog of TCR beta chain sequences. The clones in this table, taken by TCRdb from immuneACCESS, are in-frame only. Not every clone is retained; where verified, under half of the shortfall comes from an unresolved V gene, and the cause of the rest is unknown. D and trimming come from the DNA, and the V and J calls and clone size come from that table. This sample gives 76,000 or so clones in total; approximately 93% of them show up just once. The top ten clonotypes cover about 3.6% of the sample. Trimming at the junction amounts to 6 bases on V and 5 bases on J, and the germline ends lie 16 bases apart. Via the germline V gene (reference sequence), CDR1 is LNHNV and CDR2 YYDKDF. Spanning cysteine to phenylalanine, the CDR3 consists of 14 amino acids. Of all the DNA, just the CDR3 is kept, 42 bases in frame from base 1.

Separate from the approximately 730-subject first cohort, the validation cohort of 95 to 150 subjects was the group to which the donors belonged. Details on this clone: Its antigen is not yet known. Base-call qualities are not available, and no considerably larger clone is one nucleotide away.

The chain is encoded by TRBV15 joined to TRBJ1-1, with no D gene named confidently. The source of this sequence is a woman under 30 in good health and CMV-seropositive. The sample taken for sequencing was PBMCs. The sequence in DNA is TGTGCCACCAGTGAAGTCTCCCCGCGTACTGAAGCTTTCTTT. Protein translation: CATSEVSPRTEAFF.